The clone carrying this T cell receptor beta chain was counted between two and nine times. The junction had 4 bases not matched to a gene; V was cut back by 3 bases and J by 4 bases. This CDR3 region has 14 residues. The V gene's germline CDR1 is SGHTA and CDR2 FQGNSA. This entry belongs to a study of T cells in Graves' hyperthyroidism and ophthalmopathy. It was RNA transcripts that yielded the amplified TCR beta CDR3 regions. HTBI primers drove first-round RT-PCR of the TCR CDR3. TCRdb reprocessed the multiplex PCR reads via MiXCR and lists one record per CDR3 protein. The sample carries hundreds of thousands of distinct CDR3 sequences, over 12% recorded once.

The origin of this receptor is a man aged 50-59 years with Graves' ophthalmopathy. The sample was blood. V gene TRBV7-2 combines with J gene TRBJ2-5; 8 nucleotides align to TRBD1. In nucleotides, the CDR3 is TGTGCCAGCAGCTTTGACAGGGGTGGAGAGACCCAGTACTTC. Translation: CASSFDRGGETQYF. Supplemented by reference TRBV7-2 and TRBJ2-5, the full variable domain reads GAGVSQSPSNKVTEKGKDVELRCDPISGHTALYWYRQSLGQGLEFLIYFQGNSAPDKSGLPSDRFSAERTGGSVSTLTIQRTQQEDSAVYLCASSFDRGGETQYFGPGTRLLVL.